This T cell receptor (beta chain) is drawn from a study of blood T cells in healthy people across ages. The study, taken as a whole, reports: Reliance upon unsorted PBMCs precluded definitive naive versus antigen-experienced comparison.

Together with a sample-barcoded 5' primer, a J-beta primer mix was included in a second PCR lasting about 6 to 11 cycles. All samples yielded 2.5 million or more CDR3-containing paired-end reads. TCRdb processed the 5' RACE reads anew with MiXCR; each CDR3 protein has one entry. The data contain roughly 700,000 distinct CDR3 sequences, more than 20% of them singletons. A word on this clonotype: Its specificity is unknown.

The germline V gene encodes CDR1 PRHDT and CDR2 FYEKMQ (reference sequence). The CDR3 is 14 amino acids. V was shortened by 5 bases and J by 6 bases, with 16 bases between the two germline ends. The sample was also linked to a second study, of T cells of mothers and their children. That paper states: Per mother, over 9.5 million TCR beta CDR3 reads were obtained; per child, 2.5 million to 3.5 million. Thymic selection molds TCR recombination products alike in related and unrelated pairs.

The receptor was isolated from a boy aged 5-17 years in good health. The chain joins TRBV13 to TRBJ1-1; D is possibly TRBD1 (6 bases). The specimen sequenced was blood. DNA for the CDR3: TGTGCCAGCAGCACCCGACAGGACGTTGCTGAAGCTTTCTTT. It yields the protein CASSTRQDVAEAFF.